This T cell receptor (delta chain) was captured in a study of γδ T cells in repeated Plasmodium falciparum infection (dated by TCRdb to the early 2020s). Describing the broader study: The natural-infection arm enrolled Malian children exposed to intense seasonal malaria transmission, compared against age and gender matched Australian children. Four controlled human malaria infections were administered to about five malaria-naive U.S. adults over roughly 580 days by bites from P. falciparum NF54-infected Anopheles stephensi mosquitoes. Malian gammadelta TCR repertoires were analysed cross-sectionally in periods with no transmission and longitudinally across episodes of acute febrile malaria. Using both natural infection in Mali and controlled human malaria infection, the study looked at the way repeated Plasmodium falciparum infection shapes the human gammadelta T cell repertoire. Samples from controlled-infection subjects were taken at baseline, just before selected infections, and 21 days after each infection. Summary of the overall study and its limitations: Compared with the repertoires of Australian children, the Vdelta2-negative gammadelta TCR repertoires of Malian children appeared more clonally expanded, less diverse and less shared. Vgamma9/Vdelta2+ TCR repertoires kept a highly stable polyclonal repertoire across time and infection, and many TCRgamma sequences overlapped between individuals. Analysis of inter-individual variability in gammadelta T cell responses was limited by the small size of the controlled-infection cohort. Repeated controlled infections appeared to drive waves of new clonotype selection in Vdelta2-negative, largely Vdelta1+, gammadelta TCR repertoires. Generalizability was limited because the Malian cohort came from a small rural village made up predominantly of one ethnic group.

The receptor library was made with multiplex PCR. The sequencer listed for this sample is Illumina MiSeq. Each sorted gammadelta T cell sample was sequenced for both the TCR gamma (TRG) and TCR delta (TRD) chains. Turning to the authors' computational methods: Clonotype tree plots, accumulated frequency of the top 20 clonotypes, diversity index (DI) and D75 metrics were included in the repertoire analyses. With CATT, TCRdb called clones again from the public reads; duplicate DNA rows were later joined. The V and J calls reflect TCRdb's pipeline rather than the authors' work. The sample has 45,000 to 60,000 delta-chain clones on record, roughly 2% of them singletons. The leading ten clones occupy about 24% of the sample. Unmatched junction bases come to 25, with V trimmed by 0 bases and J by 2 bases. As encoded in the germline V gene, CDR1 is TSWWSYY while CDR2 is QGS. Counted from cysteine to phenylalanine, this CDR3 has 24 amino acids. The kept DNA is CDR3 alone, 72 bases in frame from the first base.

Turning to this clone: The clone's antigen remains unknown. The protein given by TCRdb reflects a much larger clone and differs at residue 14 from this DNA's translation, likely from a read error; the protein shown is the DNA's translation.

Vgamma9/Vdelta2+ and Vdelta2-negative gammadelta T cell populations were flow-sorted from peripheral blood mononuclear cells for bulk TCR repertoire analysis. The TCR comes from a pool of human donors (malaria-infected and uninfected, not separated). Sequenced sample: gamma-delta T cells from blood. The V and J genes are TRDV1 and TRDJ1; a stretch of 12 junction bases matches TRDD3. No J gene was available from TCRdb, and it was assigned here by a germline match of the DNA. The CDR3 in this case is CALGELFSFPPIGFWGIRTDKLIF. Here is the DNA: TGTGCTCTTGGGGAACTTTTTTCCTTCCCGCCAATTGGGTTCTGGGGGATACGTACCGATAAACTCATCTTT.